This record concerns one TCR beta chain sequence. These data originate in a study of blood T cell repertoires in COVID-19. Here immunoSEQ multiplex PCR was the method, and the copy in TCRdb shows in-frame clones only, minus some. The sample has approximately 220,000 clones, 80% seen once. The CDR3 has 17 residues. Participants reported their clinical history, and cohort assignment relied on those reports. The chain joins TRBV21-1 to TRBJ1-2; the table's D call of TRBD1 was not tested on the DNA. TRBV21-1 is deemed a pseudogene. This clonotype was obtained from a woman between 40 and 55 years old with acute COVID-19. The sequenced sample consisted of PBMCs or T cells enriched from blood (not recorded which). CDR3 sequence: CASSRAGQRYANYGYTF. CDR3 bases: TGTGCCAGCAGCAGAGCGGGACAGCGATATGCAAACTATGGCTACACCTTC.